This T cell receptor beta chain was sequenced for a study of regulatory T cells in long-lasting Graves disease (dated by TCRdb to the early 2020s). Looking at the study overall: Newly diagnosed Graves' disease patients had taken antithyroid drugs for less than 3 months. This study used TCR sequencing and RNA sequencing of peripheral blood to compare persistent Graves' disease patients against newly diagnosed Graves' disease patients. TCR sequencing covered some 13 persistent and 20 newly diagnosed Graves' disease patients, some 35 samples in total. The study took place in China and was registered as a clinical trial. General findings and caveats noted by the study authors: A larger number of public clonotypes was shared among persistent patients (fewer than 3,000) than among newly diagnosed patients (over 850). TRBV28, TRBJ1-2 and TRBJ2-5 were preferentially used in persistent disease, while TRBV20-1 and TRBJ2-1 were favored in newly diagnosed disease. Because the primary lesion, thyroid tissue, could not be accessed, the study looked at peripheral blood alone. The small sample size was acknowledged by the authors as a limitation that may reduce accuracy. Lower TCR Shannon entropy and fewer highly expanded clones were observed in persistent Graves' disease patients than in newly diagnosed patients, which suggested clonal expansion. Sequencing and analysis were limited to the TCR beta chain.

According to the study, the label for this sample's time point signals: newly diagnosed GD, antithyroid drugs for less than 3 months. For both TCR sequencing and RNA sequencing, RNA was extracted from PBMCs in TRIzol. The diagnosis of Graves' disease was made according to American Thyroid Association guidelines. Patients for the study were recruited at an endocrinology department in Xi'an, China. From each patient, 7.5 to 9.5 milliliters of peripheral blood was collected into an EDTA anticoagulant tube. Ficoll Paque Plus density gradient separation was used to isolate PBMCs, and no further T cell sorting was done. RNA quality was checked with an Agilent 2100 Bioanalyzer and agarose gel, and concentration with a NanoDrop 2000. This clonotype has a count of ten or more. No cognate antigen has been identified for it. Per-base quality was not reported, and no clone a single base away is much larger than it.

Library creation used multiplex PCR. Sequencing took place on an Illumina HiSeq 4000. iRepertoire HTBI primers and Arm-PCR amplification of CDR3 regions were used to construct TCR beta libraries. Before sequencing, the PCR products went through gel purification. In the source study's methods: Gene usage analysis of CDR3 amino acid clonotypes relied on the approximately 68 TRBV and around 13 TRBJ segments identified across samples. COPE and FqMerger were used to merge filtered high-quality paired reads into contigs. Contigs were aligned with BLAST to IMGT TRBV, TRBD and TRBJ reference genes, and CDR3 was defined per IMGT. Clonotypes above 0.1% frequency were classified as highly expanded clones. Repertoire diversity was measured by Shannon entropy, and V-J evenness by the Gini coefficient. Clonotypes shared by more than one individual were considered public. TCRdb reprocessed the public reads (quality trimming at Q25 with fastp, clone calling with MiXCR) and kept in-frame beta chains. Identical CDR3 protein sequences are pooled into one entry, listed with their most common genes and DNA. TCRdb, not the authors, supplied the V and J calls. The sample contains around 420,000 distinct CDR3 sequences, 15% to 18% of them found a single time. The biggest ten clones account for about a fifth of the sample.

Per the germline V gene (reference sequence), SEHNR is the CDR1 and FQNEAQ is the CDR2. Taken from cysteine to phenylalanine, the CDR3 has 13 residues. The entry retains the CDR3 DNA only, 39 bases that are in frame from base 1. A distance of 16 bases separates the germline ends of V and J, which lose 5 bases and 8 bases respectively. Sequencing used peripheral blood mononuclear cells (PBMCs), obtained at new diagnosis, from a patient treated with antithyroid drugs. The receptor chain draws on TRBV7-9 and TRBJ2-7; TRBD2 might be the D gene, on 5 matching bases. This TCR derives from a female donor with Graves disease. CDR3 loop: CASSPDYPVQQYF. The DNA sequence reads TGTGCCAGCAGCCCTGACTACCCCGTGCAGCAGTACTTC.